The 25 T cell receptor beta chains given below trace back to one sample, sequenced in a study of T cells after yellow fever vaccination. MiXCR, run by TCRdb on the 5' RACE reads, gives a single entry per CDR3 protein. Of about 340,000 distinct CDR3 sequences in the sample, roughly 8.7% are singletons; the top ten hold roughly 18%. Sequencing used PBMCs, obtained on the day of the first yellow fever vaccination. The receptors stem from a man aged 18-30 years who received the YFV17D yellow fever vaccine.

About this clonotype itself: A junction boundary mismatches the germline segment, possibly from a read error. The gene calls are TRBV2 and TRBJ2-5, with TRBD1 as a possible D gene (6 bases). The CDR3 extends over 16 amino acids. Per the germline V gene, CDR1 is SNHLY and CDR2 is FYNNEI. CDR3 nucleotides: TGTGCCAGCGGTGAAGCGCTTTGGACAGTCCAAGAGACCCAGTACTTC. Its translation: CASGEALWTVQETQYF.

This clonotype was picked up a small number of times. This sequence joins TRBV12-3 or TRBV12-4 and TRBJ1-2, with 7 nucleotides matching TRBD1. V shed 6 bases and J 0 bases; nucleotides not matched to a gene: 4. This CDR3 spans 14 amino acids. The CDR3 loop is CASRVDRTNYGYTF. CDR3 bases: TGTGCCAGCAGGGTGGACAGGACTAACTATGGCTACACCTTC.

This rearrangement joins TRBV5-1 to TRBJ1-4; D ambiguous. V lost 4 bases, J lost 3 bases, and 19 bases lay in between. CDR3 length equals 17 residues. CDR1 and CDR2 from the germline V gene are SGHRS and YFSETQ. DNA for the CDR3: TGCGCCAGCAGCCCAGGACGAATGGGAGAAGCTAATGAAAAACTGTTTTTT. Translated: CASSPGRMGEANEKLFF.

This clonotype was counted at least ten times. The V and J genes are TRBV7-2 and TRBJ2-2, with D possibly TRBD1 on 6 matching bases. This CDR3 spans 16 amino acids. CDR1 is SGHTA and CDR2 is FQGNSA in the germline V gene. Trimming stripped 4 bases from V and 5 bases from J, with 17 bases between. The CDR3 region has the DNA TGTGCCAGCAGCTCCCCCCCTGCGAGGGGGACCGGGGAGCTGTTTTTT. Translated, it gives CASSSPPARGTGELFF.

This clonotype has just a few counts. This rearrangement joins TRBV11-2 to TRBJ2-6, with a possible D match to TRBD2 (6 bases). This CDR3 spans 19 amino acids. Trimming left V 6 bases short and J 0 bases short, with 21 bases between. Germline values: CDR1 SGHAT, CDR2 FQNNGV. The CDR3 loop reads CASRRGGRGLYSGANVLTF. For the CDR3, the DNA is TGTGCCAGCAGAAGAGGAGGAAGGGGACTGTACTCTGGGGCCAACGTCCTGACTTTC.

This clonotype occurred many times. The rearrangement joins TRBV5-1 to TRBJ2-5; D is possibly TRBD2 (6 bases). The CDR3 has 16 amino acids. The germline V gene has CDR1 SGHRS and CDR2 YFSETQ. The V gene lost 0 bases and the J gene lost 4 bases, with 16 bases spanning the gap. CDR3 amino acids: CASSLGPGGSPETQYF. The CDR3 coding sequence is TGCGCCAGCAGCTTGGGCCCCGGGGGATCCCCAGAGACCCAGTACTTC.

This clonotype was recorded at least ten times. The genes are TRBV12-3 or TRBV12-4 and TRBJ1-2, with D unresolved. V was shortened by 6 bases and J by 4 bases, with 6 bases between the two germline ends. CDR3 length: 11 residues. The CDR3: CASRYSYGYTF. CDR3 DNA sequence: TGTGCCAGCAGATATAGCTATGGCTACACCTTC.

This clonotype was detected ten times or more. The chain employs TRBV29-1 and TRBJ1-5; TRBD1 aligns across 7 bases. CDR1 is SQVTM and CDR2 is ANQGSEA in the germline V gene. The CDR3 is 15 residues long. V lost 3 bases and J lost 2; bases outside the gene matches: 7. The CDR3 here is CSVEETGNGNQPQHF. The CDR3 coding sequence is TGCAGCGTTGAGGAGACAGGGAACGGCAATCAGCCCCAGCATTTT. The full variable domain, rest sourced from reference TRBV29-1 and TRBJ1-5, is SAVISQKPSRDICQRGTSLTIQCQVDSQVTMMFWYRQQPGQSLTLIATANQGSEATYESGFVIDKFPISRPNLTFSTLTVSNMSPEDSSIYLCSVEETGNGNQPQHFGDGTRLSIL.

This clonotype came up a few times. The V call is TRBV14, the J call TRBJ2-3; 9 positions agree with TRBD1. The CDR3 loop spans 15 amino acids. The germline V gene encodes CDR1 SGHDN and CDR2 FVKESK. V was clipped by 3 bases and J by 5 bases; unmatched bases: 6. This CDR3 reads CASSHPGQGGDTQYF. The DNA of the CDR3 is TGTGCCAGCAGCCATCCGGGACAGGGTGGAGATACGCAGTATTTT. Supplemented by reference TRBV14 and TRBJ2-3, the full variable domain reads EAGVTQFPSHSVIEKGQTVTLRCDPISGHDNLYWYRRVMGKEIKFLLHFVKESKQDESGMPNNRFLAERTGGTYSTLKVQPAELEDSGVYFCASSHPGQGGDTQYFGPGTRLTVL.

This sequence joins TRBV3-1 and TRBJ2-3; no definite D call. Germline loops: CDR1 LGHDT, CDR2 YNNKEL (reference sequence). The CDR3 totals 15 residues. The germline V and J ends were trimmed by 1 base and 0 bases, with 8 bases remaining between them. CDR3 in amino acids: CASSQGVGSTDTQYF. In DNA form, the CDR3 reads TGTGCCAGCAGCCAAGGGGTCGGAAGCACAGATACGCAGTATTTT.

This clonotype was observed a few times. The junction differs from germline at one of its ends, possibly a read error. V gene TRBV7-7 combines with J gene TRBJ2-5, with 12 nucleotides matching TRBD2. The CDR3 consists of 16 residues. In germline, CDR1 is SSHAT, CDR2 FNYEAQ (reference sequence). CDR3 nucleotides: TGTGCTAGCAGCTCGTCCCGACTAGCGGGGGAAGAGACCCAGTACTTC. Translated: CASSSSRLAGEETQYF.

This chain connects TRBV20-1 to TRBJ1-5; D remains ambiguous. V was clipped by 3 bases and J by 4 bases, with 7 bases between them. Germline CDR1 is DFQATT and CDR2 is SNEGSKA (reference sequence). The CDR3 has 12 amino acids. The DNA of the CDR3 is TGCAGTGCTAGTGGAACAAATCAGCCCCAGCATTTT. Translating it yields CSASGTNQPQHF.

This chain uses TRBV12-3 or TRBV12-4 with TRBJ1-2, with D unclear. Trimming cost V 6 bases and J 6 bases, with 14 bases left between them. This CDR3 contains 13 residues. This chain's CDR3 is CASSPLPRDGYTF. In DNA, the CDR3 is TGTGCCAGCAGCCCCTTGCCCCGGGATGGCTACACCTTC.

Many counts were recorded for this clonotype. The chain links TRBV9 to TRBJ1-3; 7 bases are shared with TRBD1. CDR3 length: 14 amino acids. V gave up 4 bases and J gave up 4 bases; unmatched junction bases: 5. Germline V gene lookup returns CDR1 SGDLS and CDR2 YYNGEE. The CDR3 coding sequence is TGTGCCAGCAGCCCCCAGGGGGGGGGAAACACCATATATTTT. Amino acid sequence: CASSPQGGGNTIYF. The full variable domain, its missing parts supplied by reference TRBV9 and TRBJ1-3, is DSGVTQTPKHLITATGQRVTLRCSPRSGDLSVYWYQQSLDQGLQFLIQYYNGEERAKGNILERFSAQQFPDLHSELNLSSLELGDSALYFCASSPQGGGNTIYFGEGSWLTVV.

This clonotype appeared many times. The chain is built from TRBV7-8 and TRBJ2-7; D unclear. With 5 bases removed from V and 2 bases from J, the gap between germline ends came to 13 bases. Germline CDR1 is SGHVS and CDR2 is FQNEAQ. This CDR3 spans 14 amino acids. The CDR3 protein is CASSPRTAPYEQYV. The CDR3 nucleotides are TGTGCCAGCAGCCCACGGACGGCCCCCTACGAGCAGTACGTC.

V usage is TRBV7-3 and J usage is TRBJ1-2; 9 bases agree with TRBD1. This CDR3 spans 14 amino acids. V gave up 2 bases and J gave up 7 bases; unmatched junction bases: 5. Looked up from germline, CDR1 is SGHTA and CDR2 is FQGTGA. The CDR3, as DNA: TGTGCCAGCAGCTTAGGACAGGGGATGGGTGGCTACACCTTC. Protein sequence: CASSLGQGMGGYTF.

CDR3 sequence reads: CASSQEQGTEQPQHF. The CDR3 bases are TGTGCCAGCAGCCAAGAACAAGGGACGGAGCAGCCCCAGCATTTT. V and J are TRBV4-2 and TRBJ1-5, with a tentative D call TRBD1 (5 bases). CDR1 is LGHNA, CDR2 YNFKEQ, per germline. The CDR3 is made up of 15 amino acids. The V end lost 0 bases, the J end lost 7 bases, and 13 bases lay between the germline ends.

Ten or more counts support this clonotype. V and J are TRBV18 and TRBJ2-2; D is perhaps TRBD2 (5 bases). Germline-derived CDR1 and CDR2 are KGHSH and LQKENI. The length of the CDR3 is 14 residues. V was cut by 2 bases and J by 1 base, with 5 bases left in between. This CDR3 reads CASSPAGNTGELFF. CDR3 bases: TGTGCCAGCTCACCAGCGGGGAACACCGGGGAGCTGTTTTTT.

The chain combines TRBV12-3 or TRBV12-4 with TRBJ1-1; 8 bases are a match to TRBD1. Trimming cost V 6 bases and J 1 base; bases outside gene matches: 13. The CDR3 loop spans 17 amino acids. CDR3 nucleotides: TGTGCCAGCAGCCCCAGGACAGGGTTCTATAGGAACACTGAAGCTTTCTTT. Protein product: CASSPRTGFYRNTEAFF.

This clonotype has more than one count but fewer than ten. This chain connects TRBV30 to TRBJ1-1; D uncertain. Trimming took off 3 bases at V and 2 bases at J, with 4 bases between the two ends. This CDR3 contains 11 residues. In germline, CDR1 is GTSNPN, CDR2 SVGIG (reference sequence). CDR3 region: CAWSRNTEAFF. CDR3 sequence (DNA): TGTGCCTGGAGCCGTAACACTGAAGCTTTCTTT.

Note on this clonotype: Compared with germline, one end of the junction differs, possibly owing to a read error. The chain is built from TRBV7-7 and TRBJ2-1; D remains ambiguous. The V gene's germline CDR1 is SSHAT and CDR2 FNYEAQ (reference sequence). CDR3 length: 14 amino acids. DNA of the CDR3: TGTGCTAGCAGCCCCCCCGGCGGCTACAATGAGCAGTTCTTC. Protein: CASSPPGGYNEQFF.

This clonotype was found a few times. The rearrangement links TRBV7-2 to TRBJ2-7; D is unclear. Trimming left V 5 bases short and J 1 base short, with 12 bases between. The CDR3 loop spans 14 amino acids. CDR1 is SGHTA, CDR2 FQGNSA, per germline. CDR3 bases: TGTGCCAGCAGCCCGGCGGTGCGATCCTACGAGCAGTACTTC. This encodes CASSPAVRSYEQYF.

In DNA form, the CDR3 reads TGTGCCAGCAGTTACTCGACCAGGGTCTCTGAAGCTTTCTTT. It specifies CASSYSTRVSEAFF. This chain links TRBV6-5 with TRBJ1-1, with D perhaps matching TRBD1 (5 bases). V lost 0 bases and J lost 6, with 11 bases in between. Germline loops: CDR1 MNHEY, CDR2 SVGAGI. This CDR3 spans 14 amino acids.

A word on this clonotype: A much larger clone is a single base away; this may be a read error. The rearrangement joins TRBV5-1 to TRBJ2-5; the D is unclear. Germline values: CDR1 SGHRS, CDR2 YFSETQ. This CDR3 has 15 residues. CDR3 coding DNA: TGCACCAGCAGCTCCGAGAAGGATTACCAAGAGACCCAGTACTTC. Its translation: CTSSSEKDYQETQYF.

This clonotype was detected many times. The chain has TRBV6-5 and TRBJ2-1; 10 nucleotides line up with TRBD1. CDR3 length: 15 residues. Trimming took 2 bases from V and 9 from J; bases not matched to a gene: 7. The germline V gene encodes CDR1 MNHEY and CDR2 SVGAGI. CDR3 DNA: TGTGCCAGCAGTTACAGTGGGACAGGGGAGGGTGAGCAGTTCTTC. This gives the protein CASSYSGTGEGEQFF.